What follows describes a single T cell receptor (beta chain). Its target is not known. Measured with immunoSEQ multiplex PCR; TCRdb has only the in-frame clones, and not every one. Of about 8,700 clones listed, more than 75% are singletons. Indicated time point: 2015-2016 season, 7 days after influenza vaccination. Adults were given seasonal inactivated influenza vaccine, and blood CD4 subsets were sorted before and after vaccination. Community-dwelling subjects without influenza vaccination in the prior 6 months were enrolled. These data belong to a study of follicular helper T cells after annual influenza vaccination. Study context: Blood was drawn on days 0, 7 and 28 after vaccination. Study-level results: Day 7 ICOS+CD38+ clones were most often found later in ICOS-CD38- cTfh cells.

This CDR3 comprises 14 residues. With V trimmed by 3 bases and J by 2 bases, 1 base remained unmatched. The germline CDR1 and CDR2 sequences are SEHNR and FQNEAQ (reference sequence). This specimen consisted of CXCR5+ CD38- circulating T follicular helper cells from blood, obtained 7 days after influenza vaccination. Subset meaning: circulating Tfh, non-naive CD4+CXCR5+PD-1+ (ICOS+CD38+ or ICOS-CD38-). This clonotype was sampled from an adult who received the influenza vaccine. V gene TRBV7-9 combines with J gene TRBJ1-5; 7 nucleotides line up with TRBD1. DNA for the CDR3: TGTGCCAGCAGCTTCGGGACAGGCAATCAGCCCCAGCATTTT. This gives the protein CASSFGTGNQPQHF.